Presented here are 20 T cell receptor beta chains from one specimen sequenced in a study of cytomegalovirus exposure and HLA in healthy donors. Measured with immunoSEQ multiplex PCR; TCRdb has only the in-frame clones, and not every one. The sample shows 250,000 to 400,000 clones, 88% of them seen only once. Sample: PBMCs. These receptors were obtained from a man in his thirties or forties in good health and CMV-seronegative.

This clone was observed a single time. The chain employs TRBV2 and TRBJ2-1, with 7 bases matching TRBD1. The germline CDR1 and CDR2 sequences are SNHLY and FYNNEI. The CDR3 is made up of 15 amino acids. Germline trimming cut 6 bases from V and 7 bases from J; bases unmatched to any gene: 12. As DNA, the CDR3 is TGTGCCAGCAGGGCCGGGACAGCGAGCTTGAATGAGCAGTTCTTC. Translation gives CASRAGTASLNEQFF. The whole variable domain, remainder taken from reference TRBV2 and TRBJ2-1, is EPEVTQTPSHQVTQMGQEVILRCVPISNHLYFYWYRQILGQKVEFLVSFYNNEISEKSEIFDDQFSVERPDGSNFTLKIRSTKLEDSAMYFCASRAGTASLNEQFFGPGTRLTVL.

The V call is TRBV7-2, the J call TRBJ2-2, with D perhaps TRBD1 (6 bases). The CDR3 loop spans 15 amino acids. V was trimmed by 1 base and J by 4 bases, leaving 10 bases between them. Per germline, CDR1 SGHTA and CDR2 FQGNSA. This CDR3 is CASSLVGRGTGELFF. The CDR3 DNA reads TGTGCCAGCAGCTTAGTCGGCAGGGGCACCGGGGAGCTGTTTTTT.

The chain links TRBV11-2 to TRBJ2-3, with TRBD1 matching over 9 bases. The CDR3 has 14 amino acids. J lost 8 bases, V lost 3 bases, and 6 bases had no gene match. Germline V CDR1 and CDR2: SGHAT, FQNNGV. The CDR3 here is CASSFVRDRVTQYF. The CDR3, as DNA: TGTGCCAGCAGCTTTGTCCGGGACAGGGTTACGCAGTATTTT.

The chain uses TRBV5-1 and TRBJ2-2; D remains ambiguous. This CDR3 region has 15 residues. The V gene lost 0 bases and the J gene lost 1 base, with 7 bases spanning the gap. Germline CDR1 and CDR2: SGHRS and YFSETQ. The CDR3 loop is CASSLVPGNTGELFF. As DNA, the CDR3 is TGCGCCAGCAGCTTGGTGCCAGGGAACACCGGGGAGCTGTTTTTT. The full variable domain, rest sourced from reference TRBV5-1 and TRBJ2-2, is KAGVTQTPRYLIKTRGQQVTLSCSPISGHRSVSWYQQTPGQGLQFLFEYFSETQRNKGNFPGRFSGRQFSNSRSEMNVSTLELGDSALYLCASSLVPGNTGELFFGEGSRLTVL.

On this clone itself: Other DNA sequences in the same sample also yield this CDR3. V usage is TRBV18 and J usage is TRBJ2-3, with D hard to call. Germline values: CDR1 KGHSH, CDR2 LQKENI. The CDR3 is 12 amino acids. Trimming took off 3 bases at V and 4 bases at J, with 5 bases between the two ends. The CDR3 region has the DNA TGTGCCAGCTCACCCCCGGCAGATACGCAGTATTTT. Protein: CASSPPADTQYF.

This clone was recorded a few times. The J gene is TRBJ1-2, the V gene TRBV5-6, with 7 bases aligning to TRBD1. The CDR3 totals 14 residues. Per germline, CDR1 SGHDT and CDR2 YYEEEE. The ends lost 3 bases at V and 4 bases at J; junction bases unmatched: 6. As DNA, the CDR3 is TGTGCCAGCAGCTATTCGGGGACAGCCTATGGCTACACCTTC. It yields the protein CASSYSGTAYGYTF.

This clone was detected only once. The J gene is TRBJ2-7, the V gene TRBV7-8, with D possibly matching TRBD2 (6 bases). V was pared by 5 bases and J by 1 base, with 21 bases between. Per germline, CDR1 SGHVS and CDR2 FQNEAQ. The CDR3 contains 17 residues. CDR3 sequence: CASSPRAAGLISYEQYF. CDR3 in DNA: TGTGCCAGCAGCCCAAGGGCGGCAGGACTAATTTCCTACGAGCAGTACTTC.

The genes are TRBV27 and TRBJ2-1; D perhaps matches TRBD1 (7 bases). V was shortened by 5 bases and J by 4 bases, with 12 bases between the two germline ends. Germline assignment: CDR1 MNHEY and CDR2 SMNVEV (reference sequence). The CDR3 length is 14 residues. This CDR3 is CASSEQGGYNEQFF. CDR3 in DNA: TGTGCCAGCAGTGAGCAGGGGGGATACAATGAGCAGTTCTTC.

The chain combines TRBV5-4 with TRBJ2-2; the D is unclear. This CDR3 has 13 amino acids. V was shortened by 0 bases and J by 4 bases, with 4 bases between the two germline ends. Germline assignment: CDR1 SGHNT and CDR2 YYREEE (reference sequence). DNA of the CDR3: TGTGCCAGCAGCTTGGCCTCCACCGGGGAGCTGTTTTTT. It yields the protein CASSLASTGELFF. Drawing the rest from reference TRBV5-4 and TRBJ2-2, the complete variable domain is ETGVTQSPTHLIKTRGQQVTLRCSSQSGHNTVSWYQQALGQGPQFIFQYYREEENGRGNFPPRFSGLQFPNYSSELNVNALELDDSALYLCASSLASTGELFFGEGSRLTVL.

V and J are TRBV10-3 and TRBJ1-4; possibly TRBD1 for D (6 bases). The CDR3 extends over 18 amino acids. V shed 5 bases and J shed 2 bases, with 21 bases lying between them. Per the germline V gene, CDR1 is ENHRY and CDR2 is SYGVKD. The CDR3 nucleotides are TGTGCCATCAGTCCCGGGACAAAAAGCTACGGGACTAATGAAAAACTGTTTTTT. Residues: CAISPGTKSYGTNEKLFF.

The V and J genes are TRBV7-9 and TRBJ2-2, with a tentative D call TRBD1 (5 bases). Trimming took 4 bases from V and 10 from J, leaving 16 bases between them. There are 14 residues in the CDR3. Germline loops: CDR1 SEHNR, CDR2 FQNEAQ (reference sequence). The CDR3 reads CASSSYRLVAELFF. As DNA, the CDR3 is TGTGCCAGCAGCTCGTACAGGCTAGTTGCGGAGCTGTTTTTT.

The chain joins TRBV5-5 to TRBJ1-2; the D is unclear. Trimming pared 1 base from V and 7 bases from J, leaving 20 bases between. Germline V gene sequence: CDR1 SGHKS, CDR2 YYEKEE (reference sequence). This CDR3 spans 16 amino acids. The CDR3 protein is CASSLFGVPVGSGYTF. The CDR3 nucleotides are TGTGCCAGCAGCTTGTTCGGGGTTCCGGTGGGTAGTGGCTACACCTTC.

The chain has TRBV11-2 and TRBJ2-1, with 7 positions matching TRBD2. V was clipped by 5 bases and J by 9 bases; unmatched bases: 10. This CDR3 comprises 14 residues. Germline values: CDR1 SGHAT, CDR2 FQNNGV. Here the CDR3 reads CASSPNAGVGEQFF. The CDR3 coding sequence is TGTGCCAGCAGCCCCAACGCGGGGGTCGGTGAGCAGTTCTTC.

This rearrangement joins TRBV27 to TRBJ1-2, with 12 positions matching TRBD1. This CDR3 is built from 17 residues. V trimming: 6 bases; J trimming: 8 bases; junction bases outside the gene matches: 16. Germline assignment: CDR1 MNHEY and CDR2 SMNVEV (reference sequence). The DNA for the CDR3 is TGTGCCAGCAGCCCAGGGACAGGGGGCGCATCGGTGATCGGCTACACCTTC. Translated: CASSPGTGGASVIGYTF.

V gene TRBV19 combines with J gene TRBJ2-5; 8 bases are a match to TRBD1. The CDR3 covers 15 residues. Germline CDR1 LNHDA, CDR2 SQIVND (reference sequence). The V segment lost 3 bases and the J segment 2 bases; nucleotides outside the gene matches: 5. The CDR3: CASSIDRGQQETQYF. In DNA, the CDR3 is TGTGCCAGTAGTATTGACAGGGGCCAGCAAGAGACCCAGTACTTC.

The V and J genes are TRBV2 and TRBJ2-3; tentative D call: TRBD2 (6 bases). V was cut by 5 bases and J by 4 bases, with 13 bases left in between. The V gene's germline CDR1 is SNHLY and CDR2 FYNNEI. CDR3 length: 14 amino acids. The CDR3 sequence: CASSLGTLPDTQYF. CDR3 sequence (DNA): TGTGCCAGCAGTCTCGGGACTCTCCCAGATACGCAGTATTTT.

V gene TRBV5-1 combines with J gene TRBJ2-1; TRBD2 matches 9 bases. Germline CDR1 reads SGHRS; CDR2 reads YFSETQ. The length of the CDR3 is 15 residues. The junction had 5 bases not matched to a gene; V was cut back by 3 bases and J by 4 bases. The CDR3 loop is CASSSVSGGYNEQFF. The CDR3 region has the DNA TGCGCCAGCAGCTCTGTGAGCGGGGGGTACAATGAGCAGTTCTTC.

The rearrangement joins TRBV7-6 to TRBJ2-7; TRBD1 might be the D (5 bases). CDR1 and CDR2 from the germline V gene are SGHVS and FNYEAQ. The CDR3 extends over 13 amino acids. The V end lost 5 bases, the J end lost 4 bases, and 12 bases lay between the germline ends. In nucleotides, the CDR3 is TGTGCCAGCAGCCCAGGGATGGGGTACGAGCAGTACTTC. Protein: CASSPGMGYEQYF.

CDR3 sequence: CASSSLGQADYGYTF. CDR3 coding DNA: TGTGCCAGTAGTTCTCTGGGACAGGCTGACTATGGCTACACCTTC. The rearrangement links TRBV19 to TRBJ1-2; TRBD1 matches 8 bases. The V segment lost 5 bases and the J segment 3 bases; nucleotides outside the gene matches: 8. Germline CDR1 is LNHDA and CDR2 is SQIVND (reference sequence). The CDR3 has 15 residues.

This sequence joins TRBV11-2 and TRBJ2-7, with 8 bases fitting TRBD2. CDR1 is SGHAT, CDR2 FQNNGV, per germline. Losses at the gene ends were 1 base for V and 0 bases for J; bases not matched to a gene: 5. The CDR3 totals 16 residues. CDR3 DNA: TGTGCCAGCAGCTTAGTGATCGGGGGGGACTCCTACGAGCAGTACTTC. Translation: CASSLVIGGDSYEQYF.